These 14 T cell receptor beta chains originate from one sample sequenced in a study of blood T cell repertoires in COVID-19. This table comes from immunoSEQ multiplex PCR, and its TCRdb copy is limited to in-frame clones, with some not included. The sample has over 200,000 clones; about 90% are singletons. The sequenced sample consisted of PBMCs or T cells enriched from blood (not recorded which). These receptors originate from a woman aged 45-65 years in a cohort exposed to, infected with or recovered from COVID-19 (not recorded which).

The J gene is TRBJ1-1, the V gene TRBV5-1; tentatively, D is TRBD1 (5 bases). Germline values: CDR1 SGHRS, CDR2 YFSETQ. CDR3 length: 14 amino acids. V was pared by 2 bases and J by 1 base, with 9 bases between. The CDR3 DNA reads TGCGCCAGCAGCTTTGACAGACCGAACACTGAAGCTTTCTTT. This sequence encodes CASSFDRPNTEAFF.

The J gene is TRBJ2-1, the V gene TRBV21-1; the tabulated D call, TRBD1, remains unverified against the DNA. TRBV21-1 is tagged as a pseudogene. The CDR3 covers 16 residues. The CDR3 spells CASSADTGGEDDEQFF. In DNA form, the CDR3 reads TGTGCCAGCAGCGCCGATACAGGGGGCGAAGATGATGAGCAGTTCTTC.

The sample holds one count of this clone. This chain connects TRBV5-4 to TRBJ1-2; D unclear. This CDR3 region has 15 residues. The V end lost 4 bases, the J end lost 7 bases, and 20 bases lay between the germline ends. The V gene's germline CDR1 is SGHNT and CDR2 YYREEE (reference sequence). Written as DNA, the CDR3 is TGTGCCAGCAGCACTGAGGGCCCCCCCGGCTCTGGCTACACCTTC. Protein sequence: CASSTEGPPGSGYTF.

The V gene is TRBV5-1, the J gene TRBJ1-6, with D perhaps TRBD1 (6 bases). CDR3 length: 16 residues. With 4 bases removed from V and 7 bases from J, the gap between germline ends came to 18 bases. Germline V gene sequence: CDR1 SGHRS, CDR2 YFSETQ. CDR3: CASSGGYRESNSPLHF. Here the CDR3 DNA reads TGCGCCAGCAGCGGTGGATACAGGGAATCCAATTCACCCCTCCACTTT.

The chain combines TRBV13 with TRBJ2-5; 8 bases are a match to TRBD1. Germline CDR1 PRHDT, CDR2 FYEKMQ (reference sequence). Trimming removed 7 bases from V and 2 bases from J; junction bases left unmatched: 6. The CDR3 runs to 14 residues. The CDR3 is CASTTQGGQETQYF. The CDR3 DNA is TGTGCCAGCACAACACAGGGGGGACAAGAGACCCAGTACTTC.

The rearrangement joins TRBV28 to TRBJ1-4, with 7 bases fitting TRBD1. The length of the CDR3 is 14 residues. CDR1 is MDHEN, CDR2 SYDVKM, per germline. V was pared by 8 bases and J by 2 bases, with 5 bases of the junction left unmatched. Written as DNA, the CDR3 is TGTGCCAGCTGCACAGGGGCGACTAATGAAAAACTGTTTTTT. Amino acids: CASCTGATNEKLFF.

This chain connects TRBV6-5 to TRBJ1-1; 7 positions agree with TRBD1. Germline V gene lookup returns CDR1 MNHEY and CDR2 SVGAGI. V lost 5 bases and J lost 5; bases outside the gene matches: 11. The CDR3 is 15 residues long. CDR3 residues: CASSRGRRGDTEAFF. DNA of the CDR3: TGTGCCAGCAGTCGGGGCCGCAGGGGGGATACTGAAGCTTTCTTT.

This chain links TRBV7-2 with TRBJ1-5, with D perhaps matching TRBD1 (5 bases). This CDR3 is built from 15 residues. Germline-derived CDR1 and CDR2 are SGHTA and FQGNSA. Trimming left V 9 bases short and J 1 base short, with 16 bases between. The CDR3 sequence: CASRAPGGSNQPQHF. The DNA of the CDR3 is TGTGCCAGTCGAGCGCCTGGGGGGAGCAATCAGCCCCAGCATTTT.

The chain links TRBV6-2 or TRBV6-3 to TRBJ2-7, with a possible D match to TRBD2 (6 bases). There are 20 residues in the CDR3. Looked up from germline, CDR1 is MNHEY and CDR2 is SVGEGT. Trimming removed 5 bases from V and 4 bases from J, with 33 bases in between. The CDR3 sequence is CASSLDLAKPSPMPPYEQYF. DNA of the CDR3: TGTGCCAGCAGTCTCGACCTAGCGAAGCCGAGCCCAATGCCCCCTTACGAGCAGTACTTC.

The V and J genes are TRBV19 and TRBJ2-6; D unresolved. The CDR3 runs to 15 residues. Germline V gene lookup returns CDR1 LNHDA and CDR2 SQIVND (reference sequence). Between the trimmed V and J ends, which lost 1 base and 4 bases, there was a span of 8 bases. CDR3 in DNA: TGTGCCAGTAGTATAGTATCTTCGGGGGCCAACGTCCTGACTTTC. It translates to CASSIVSSGANVLTF.

CDR3 nucleotide sequence: TGTGCCAGCTCACCTACTAGCGGAGAATACGAGCAGTACTTC. Its translation: CASSPTSGEYEQYF. V and J are TRBV18 and TRBJ2-7, with 8 positions matching TRBD2. Germline trimming cut 3 bases from V and 4 bases from J; bases unmatched to any gene: 5. The CDR3 runs 14 residues. The V gene's germline CDR1 is KGHSH and CDR2 LQKENI.

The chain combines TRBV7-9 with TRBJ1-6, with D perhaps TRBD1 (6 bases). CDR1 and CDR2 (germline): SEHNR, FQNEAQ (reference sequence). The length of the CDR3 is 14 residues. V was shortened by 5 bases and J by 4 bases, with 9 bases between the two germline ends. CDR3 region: CASSQGKYNSPLHF. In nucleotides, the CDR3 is TGTGCCAGCAGCCAGGGGAAATATAATTCACCCCTCCACTTT.

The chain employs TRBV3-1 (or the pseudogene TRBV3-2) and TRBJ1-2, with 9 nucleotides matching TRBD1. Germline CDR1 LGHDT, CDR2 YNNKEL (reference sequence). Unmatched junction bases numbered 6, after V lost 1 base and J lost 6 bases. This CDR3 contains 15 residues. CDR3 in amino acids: CASSQAEGQGNGYTF. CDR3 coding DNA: TGTGCCAGCAGCCAAGCCGAGGGACAGGGAAATGGCTACACCTTC.

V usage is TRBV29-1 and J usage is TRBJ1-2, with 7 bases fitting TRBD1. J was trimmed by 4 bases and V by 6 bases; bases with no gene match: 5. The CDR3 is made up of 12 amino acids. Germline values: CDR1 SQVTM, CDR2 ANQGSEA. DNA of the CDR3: TGCAGCGTGGGACGGGACAGCTATGGCTACACCTTC. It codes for CSVGRDSYGYTF.